The clone carrying this T cell receptor (beta chain) ranks as medium-sized. The sample belongs to a study of ipilimumab plus nivolumab after autologous stem cell transplantation. Whole-study context: Median doses per patient: a few ipilimumab, about 8 nivolumab. Myeloma cases were transplant-naive high-risk or relapsed within 3 years post first autologous transplant.

From germline, CDR1 is SGHVS and CDR2 FQNEAQ. The CDR3 loop spans 16 amino acids. The J segment lost 0 bases and the V segment lost 5 bases, leaving 10 bases of the junction unmatched. Method: immunoSEQ multiplex PCR; TCRdb's copy keeps in-frame clones and lacks some. There are under 5,000 clones in the sample; 55% to 80% occur only once, and about 30% lies in the top ten. Patients received nivolumab 3 mg/kg at weeks 1, 4, 7, 10, then fortnightly to week 26. Sequencing used PBMCs, obtained in a trial of ipilimumab plus nivolumab as post-transplant consolidation. The chain carries TRBV7-8 and TRBJ2-7, with 7 bases fitting TRBD1. The sequence came from a male donor with multiple myeloma. Written as DNA, the CDR3 is TGTGCCAGCAGCGGAAGGGAAGCAGGGGGCTCCTACGAGCAGTACTTC. Protein product: CASSGREAGGSYEQYF. Full variable domain (remainder filled in from reference TRBV7-8 and TRBJ2-7): GAGVSQSPRYKVAKRGQDVALRCDPISGHVSLFWYQQALGQGPEFLTYFQNEAQLDKSGLPSDRFFAERPEGSVSTLKIQRTQQEDSAVYLCASSGREAGGSYEQYFGPGTRLTVT.